Described below is a single T cell receptor beta chain sequence and its context. Antigen specificity is unknown. The TCR beta profiling, which covered VDJ combination and CDR3 sequence, was carried out using genomic DNA as the template. Using its own MiXCR run on the reads, TCRdb lists one record per CDR3 protein. The sample records about half a million distinct CDR3 sequences, roughly a third being singletons. The sample comes from a study of CD8+CD57+ T cells in acquired aplastic anemia. For the study at large: Recorded DNA amounts for sorted CD4+ and CD8+ cells had an average of around 3.4 ug.

Study-level points and caveats: Patients versus controls showed no significant CD8+ Simpson's diversity difference. Around 27 was the count of CD8+ CDR3 sequences that patients shared with controls.

From germline, CDR1 is MDHEN and CDR2 SYDVKM. V lost 3 bases, J lost 1 base, and 13 bases lay in between. The CDR3 length is 16 residues. The patients chosen for sequencing had shown expansion of CD8+CD57+ cells (detected by flow cytometry). The source material was sorted CD4+, CD8+, or CD8+CD57+ T cells (not recorded which) from PBMCs. The genes are TRBV28 and TRBJ1-5, with D tentatively TRBD1 (5 bases). The origin of this receptor is a human donor with aplastic anemia. The CDR3: CASSLLGASSNQPQHF. The CDR3 DNA reads as TGTGCCAGCAGTTTGTTAGGGGCGTCGAGCAATCAGCCCCAGCATTTT. Based on the CDR3 plus reference TRBV28 and TRBJ1-5, the full variable domain is DVKVTQSSRYLVKRTGEKVFLECVQDMDHENMFWYRQDPGLGLRLIYFSYDVKMKEKGDIPEGYSVSREKKERFSLILESASTNQTSMYLCASSLLGASSNQPQHFGDGTRLSIL.